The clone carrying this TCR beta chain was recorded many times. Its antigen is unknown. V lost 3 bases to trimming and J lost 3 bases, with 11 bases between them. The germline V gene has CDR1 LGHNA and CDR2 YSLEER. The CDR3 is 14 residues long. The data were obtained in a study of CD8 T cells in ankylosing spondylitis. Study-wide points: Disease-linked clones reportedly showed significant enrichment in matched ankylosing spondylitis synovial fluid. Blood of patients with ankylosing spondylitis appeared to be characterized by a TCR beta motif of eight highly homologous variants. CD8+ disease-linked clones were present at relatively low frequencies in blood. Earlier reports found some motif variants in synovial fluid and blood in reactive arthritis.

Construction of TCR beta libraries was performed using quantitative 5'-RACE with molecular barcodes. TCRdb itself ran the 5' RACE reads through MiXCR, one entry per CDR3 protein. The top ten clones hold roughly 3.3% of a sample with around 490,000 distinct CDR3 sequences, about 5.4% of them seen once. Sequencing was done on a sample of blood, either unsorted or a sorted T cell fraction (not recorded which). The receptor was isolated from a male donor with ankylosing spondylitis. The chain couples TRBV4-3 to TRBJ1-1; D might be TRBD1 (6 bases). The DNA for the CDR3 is TGCGCCAGCAGCCACCAGGGGACGTACACTGAAGCTTTCTTT. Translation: CASSHQGTYTEAFF.